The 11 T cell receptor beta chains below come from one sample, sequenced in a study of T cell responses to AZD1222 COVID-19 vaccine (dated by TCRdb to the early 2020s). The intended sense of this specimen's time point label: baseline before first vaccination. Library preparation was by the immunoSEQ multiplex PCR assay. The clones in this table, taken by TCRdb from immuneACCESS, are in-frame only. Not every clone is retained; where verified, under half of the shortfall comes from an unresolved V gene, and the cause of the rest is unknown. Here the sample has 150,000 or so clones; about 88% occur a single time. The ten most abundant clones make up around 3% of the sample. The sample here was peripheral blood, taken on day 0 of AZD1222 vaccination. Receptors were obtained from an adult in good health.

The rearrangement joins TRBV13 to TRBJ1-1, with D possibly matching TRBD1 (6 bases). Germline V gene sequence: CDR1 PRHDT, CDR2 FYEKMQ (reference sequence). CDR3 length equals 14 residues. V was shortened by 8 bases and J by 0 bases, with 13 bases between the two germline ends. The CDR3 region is CASGTTGMNTEAFF. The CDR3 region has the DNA TGTGCCAGCGGAACTACAGGGATGAACACTGAAGCTTTCTTT.

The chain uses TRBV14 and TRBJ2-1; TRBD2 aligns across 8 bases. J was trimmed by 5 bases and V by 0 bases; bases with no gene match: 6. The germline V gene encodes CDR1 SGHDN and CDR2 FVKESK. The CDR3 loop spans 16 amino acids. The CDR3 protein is CASSQDLGLANNEQFF. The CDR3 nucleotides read TGTGCCAGCAGCCAAGATCTAGGACTAGCTAACAATGAGCAGTTCTTC.

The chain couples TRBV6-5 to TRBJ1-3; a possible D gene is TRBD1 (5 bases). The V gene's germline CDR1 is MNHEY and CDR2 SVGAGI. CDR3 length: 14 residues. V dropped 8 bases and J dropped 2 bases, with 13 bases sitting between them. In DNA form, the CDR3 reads TGTGCCAGCCGGGCAGGGTCTGCTGGAAACACCATATATTTT. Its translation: CASRAGSAGNTIYF.

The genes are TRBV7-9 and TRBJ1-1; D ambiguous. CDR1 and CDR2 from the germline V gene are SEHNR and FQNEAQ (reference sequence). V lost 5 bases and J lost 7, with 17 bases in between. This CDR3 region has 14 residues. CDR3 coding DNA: TGTGCCAGCAGCCCTCCTGGGGAGACGATTGAAGCTTTCTTT. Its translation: CASSPPGETIEAFF.

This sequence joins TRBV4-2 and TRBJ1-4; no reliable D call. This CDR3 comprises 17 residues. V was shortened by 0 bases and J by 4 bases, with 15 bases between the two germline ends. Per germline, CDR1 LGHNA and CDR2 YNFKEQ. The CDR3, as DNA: TGTGCCAGCAGCCAAGAGGTGAAGGCTCTTATTAATGAAAAACTGTTTTTT. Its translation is CASSQEVKALINEKLFF.

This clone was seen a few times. CDR3 bases: TGTGCCAGCAGTCCGGAGTGGGGGGGAGAAGCTTTCTTT. This sequence encodes CASSPEWGGEAFF. This chain uses TRBV12-3 or TRBV12-4 with TRBJ1-1; a weak D match, TRBD1 (5 bases). The CDR3 totals 13 residues. Deletions cut 5 bases from V and 8 bases from J, with 15 bases between.

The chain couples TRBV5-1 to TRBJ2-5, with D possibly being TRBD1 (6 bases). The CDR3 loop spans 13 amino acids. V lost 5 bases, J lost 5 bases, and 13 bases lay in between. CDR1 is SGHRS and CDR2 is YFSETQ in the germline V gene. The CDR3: CASRKQGIETQYF. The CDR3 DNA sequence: TGCGCCAGCAGAAAACAGGGAATCGAGACCCAGTACTTC.

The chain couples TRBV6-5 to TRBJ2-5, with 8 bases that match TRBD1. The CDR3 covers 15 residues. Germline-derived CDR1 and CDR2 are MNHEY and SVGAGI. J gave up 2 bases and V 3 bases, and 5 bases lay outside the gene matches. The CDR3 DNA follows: TGTGCCAGCAGTTATTGGCAGGGGGCTCAAGAGACCCAGTACTTC. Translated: CASSYWQGAQETQYF.

As DNA, the CDR3 is TGTGCCAGCAGTTTGAGCCGCTTGGAAGGCTACACCTTC. Its protein product is CASSLSRLEGYTF. The chain combines TRBV27 with TRBJ1-2; the D is unclear. Trimming stripped 3 bases from V and 8 bases from J, with 13 bases between. CDR1 is MNHEY and CDR2 is SMNVEV in the germline V gene (reference sequence). The CDR3 sequence is 13 residues long.

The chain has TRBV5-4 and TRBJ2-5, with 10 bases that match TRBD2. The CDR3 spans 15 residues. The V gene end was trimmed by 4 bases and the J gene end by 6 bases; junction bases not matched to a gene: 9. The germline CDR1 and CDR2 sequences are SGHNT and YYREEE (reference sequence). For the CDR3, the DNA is TGTGCCAGCAGCCCCCAAGCGGGGGGGCAGCAGACCCAGTACTTC. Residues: CASSPQAGGQQTQYF. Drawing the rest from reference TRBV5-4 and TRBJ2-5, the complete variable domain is ETGVTQSPTHLIKTRGQQVTLRCSSQSGHNTVSWYQQALGQGPQFIFQYYREEENGRGNFPPRFSGLQFPNYSSELNVNALELDDSALYLCASSPQAGGQQTQYFGPGTRLLVL.

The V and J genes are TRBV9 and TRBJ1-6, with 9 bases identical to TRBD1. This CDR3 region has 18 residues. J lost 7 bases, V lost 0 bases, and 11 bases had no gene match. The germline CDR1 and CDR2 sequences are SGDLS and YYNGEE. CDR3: CASSVGDFGTGWNSPLHF. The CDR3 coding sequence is TGTGCCAGCAGCGTAGGTGACTTCGGGACAGGGTGGAATTCACCCCTCCACTTT.